One T cell receptor (beta chain) is described in this entry. Germline assignment: CDR1 SGHAT and CDR2 FQNNGV. The CDR3 is 14 amino acids. The J segment lost 5 bases and the V segment lost 3 bases, leaving 4 bases of the junction unmatched. The sample comes from a study of shared clonotypes between healthy human individuals. Study overall: The cohort had two women and a few men, ages 18 to 49.

Ten immunoSEQ deep assay plates served to sequence unsorted PBMC DNA. The authors' processing: Junction-only sequences produced by ImmunoSEQ had no quality scores, so filtering differed. TCRdb's copy holds only in-frame clones and misses some; the assay was immunoSEQ multiplex PCR. The V and J calls and the clone size are those of that table, but D and trimming were determined from the DNA. The sample has about 480,000 clones, roughly 78% seen once. The rearrangement uses TRBV11-2 and TRBJ2-5, with 9 nucleotides matching TRBD2. The TCR sequence derives from a woman aged 35 to 49 in good health. Some clones in this sample may be carry-over from other donors' samples. Sequenced input: PBMCs. In DNA form, the CDR3 reads TGTGCCAGCAGCTTTAGCGGGAGAAGGGAGACCCAGTACTTC. This sequence encodes CASSFSGRRETQYF.